Below are 4 T cell receptor beta chains sequenced from a single sample in a study of regulatory T cells in long-lasting Graves disease. Time point specified: persistent/refractory GD, antithyroid drugs over 5 years with positive TRAb. Making the TCR library involved RNA that had been extracted from PBMCs. Investigators prepared the TCR beta libraries by applying iRepertoire HTBI primers and Arm-PCR of CDR3 regions. Using its own MiXCR run on the multiplex PCR reads, TCRdb lists one record per CDR3 protein. The repertoire holds a few hundred thousand distinct CDR3 sequences, with approximately 25% as singletons. The specimen comprised peripheral blood mononuclear cells (PBMCs), sampled when the disease was refractory, from a patient treated with antithyroid drugs. Receptors were obtained from a woman in her thirties or forties with Graves disease.

This clonotype was recorded many times. The chain links TRBV20-1 to TRBJ1-4; the D is unclear. Germline V CDR1 and CDR2: DFQATT, SNEGSKA (reference sequence). This CDR3 has 16 amino acids. V was shortened by 3 bases and J by 7 bases, with 21 bases between the two germline ends. CDR3: CSASAATRSGVEKLFF. Here the CDR3 DNA reads TGCAGTGCTAGTGCGGCCACGAGGTCTGGAGTTGAAAAACTGTTTTTT.

Notes on this clonotype: Compared with germline, one end of the junction differs, possibly owing to a read error. This sequence joins TRBV20-1 and TRBJ2-7; TRBD2 is a possible D gene (5 bases). Germline V gives CDR1 DFQATT, CDR2 SNEGSKA (reference sequence). The CDR3 runs to 14 residues. CDR3 DNA sequence: TGCAGTGCTAGAAACCCTAGCAGCTCCCACGAGCAGTACTTC. This codes for CSARNPSSSHEQYF.

This clonotype was found many times. The V and J genes are TRBV19 and TRBJ2-5; TRBD2 might be the D (7 bases). The CDR3 contains 13 residues. The germline V and J ends were trimmed by 9 bases and 4 bases, with 15 bases remaining between them. Germline V gene sequence: CDR1 LNHDA, CDR2 SQIVND (reference sequence). This CDR3 reads CASHEGGRETQYF. CDR3 nucleotides: TGTGCCAGCCATGAGGGGGGGCGAGAGACCCAGTACTTC.

V is TRBV3-1 and J is TRBJ1-5; D gene unclear. Trimming left V 4 bases short and J 4 bases short, with 14 bases between. CDR3 size: 15 residues. CDR1 is LGHDT, CDR2 YNNKEL, per germline (reference sequence). CDR3 sequence reads: CASSPQTGDNQPQHF. The CDR3 bases are TGTGCCAGCAGCCCTCAGACGGGAGATAATCAGCCCCAGCATTTT. Full variable domain (outside the CDR3, taken from reference TRBV3-1 and TRBJ1-5): DTAVSQTPKYLVTQMGNDKSIKCEQNLGHDTMYWYKQDSKKFLKIMFSYNNKELIINETVPNRFSPKSPDKAHLNLHINSLELGDSAVYFCASSPQTGDNQPQHFGDGTRLSIL.